This T cell receptor (beta chain) was sequenced in a study of blood T cell repertoires in COVID-19. Study context: Donors in Cohort 3 who had recovered were those with two negative PCRs, healthcare professional clearance, or resolution of their symptoms.

Some clones are missing from TCRdb's copy, which holds only in-frame ones; the method was immunoSEQ multiplex PCR. The top ten hold 7% to 8.5% of the sample, which has approximately 210,000 clones, more than 75% seen once. This TCR was sampled from a man under 40 in a cohort exposed to, infected with or recovered from COVID-19 (not recorded which). Specimen: PBMCs or T cells enriched from blood (not recorded which).

CDR3 sequence: CASTGQGGYEQYF. CDR3 coding DNA: TGTGCCAGTACGGGACAGGGGGGGTACGAGCAGTACTTC. The rearrangement joins TRBV19 to TRBJ2-7; 11 positions agree with TRBD1. The CDR3 consists of 13 residues. V was pared by 7 bases and J by 4 bases, with 3 bases of the junction left unmatched. CDR1 and CDR2 from the germline V gene are LNHDA and SQIVND (reference sequence).